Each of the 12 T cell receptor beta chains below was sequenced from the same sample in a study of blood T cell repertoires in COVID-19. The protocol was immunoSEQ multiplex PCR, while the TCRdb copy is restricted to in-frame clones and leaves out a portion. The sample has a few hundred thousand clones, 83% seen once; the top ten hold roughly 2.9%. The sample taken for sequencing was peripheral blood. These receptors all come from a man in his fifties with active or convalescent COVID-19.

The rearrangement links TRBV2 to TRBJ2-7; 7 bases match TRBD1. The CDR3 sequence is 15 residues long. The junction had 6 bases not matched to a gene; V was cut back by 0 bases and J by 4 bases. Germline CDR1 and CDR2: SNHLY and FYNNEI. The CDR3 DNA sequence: TGTGCCAGCAGTGAAGCTAGAGACAGGGCATACGAGCAGTACTTC. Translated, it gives CASSEARDRAYEQYF.

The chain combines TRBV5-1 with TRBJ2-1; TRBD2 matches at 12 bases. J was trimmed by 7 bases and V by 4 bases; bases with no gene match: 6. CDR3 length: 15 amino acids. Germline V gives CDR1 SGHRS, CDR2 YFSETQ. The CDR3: CASSVGLAGWNEQFF. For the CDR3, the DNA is TGCGCCAGCAGCGTGGGACTAGCGGGCTGGAATGAGCAGTTCTTC.

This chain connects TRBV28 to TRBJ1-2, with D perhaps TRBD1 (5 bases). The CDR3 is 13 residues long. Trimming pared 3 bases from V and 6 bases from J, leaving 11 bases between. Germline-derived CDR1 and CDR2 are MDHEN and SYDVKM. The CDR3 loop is CASSFVRQNGYTF. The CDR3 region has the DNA TGTGCCAGCAGTTTTGTCAGACAGAATGGCTACACCTTC.

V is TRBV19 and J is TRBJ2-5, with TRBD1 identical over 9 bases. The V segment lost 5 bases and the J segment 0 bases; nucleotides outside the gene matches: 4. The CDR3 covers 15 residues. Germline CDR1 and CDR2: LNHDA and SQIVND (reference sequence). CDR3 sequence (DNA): TGTGCCAGTAGTCGCGGACAGGGGCACCAAGAGACCCAGTACTTC. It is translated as CASSRGQGHQETQYF.

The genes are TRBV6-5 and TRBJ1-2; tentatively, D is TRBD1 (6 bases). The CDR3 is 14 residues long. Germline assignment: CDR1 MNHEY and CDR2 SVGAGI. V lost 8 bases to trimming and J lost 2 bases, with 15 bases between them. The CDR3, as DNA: TGTGCCAGCGGACGGACAGCGGTAAACTATGGCTACACCTTC. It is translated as CASGRTAVNYGYTF.

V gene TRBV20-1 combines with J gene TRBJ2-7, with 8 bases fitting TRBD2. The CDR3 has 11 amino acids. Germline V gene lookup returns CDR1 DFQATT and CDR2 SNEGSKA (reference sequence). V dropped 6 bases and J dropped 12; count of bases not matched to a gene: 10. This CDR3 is CSALGRGAPYF. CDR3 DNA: TGCAGTGCCTTGGGGCGGGGGGCTCCGTACTTC.

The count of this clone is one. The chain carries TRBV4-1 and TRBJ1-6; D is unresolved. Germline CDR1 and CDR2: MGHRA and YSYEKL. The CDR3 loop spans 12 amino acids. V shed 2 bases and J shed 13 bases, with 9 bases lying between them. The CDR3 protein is CASSQILSPLHF. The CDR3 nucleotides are TGCGCCAGCAGCCAAATATTGTCGCCCCTCCACTTT.

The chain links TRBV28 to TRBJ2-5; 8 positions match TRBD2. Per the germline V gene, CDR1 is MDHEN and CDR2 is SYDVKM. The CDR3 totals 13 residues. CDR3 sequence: CASLAGRRETQYF. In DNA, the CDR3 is TGTGCAAGCTTAGCGGGACGTCGGGAGACCCAGTACTTC.

The CDR3 loop reads CASLRTGTGVGNEQFF. For the CDR3, the DNA is TGTGCCAGCTTGAGGACGGGGACAGGGGTAGGGAATGAGCAGTTCTTC. The chain has TRBV5-4 and TRBJ2-1; 10 bases map to TRBD1. Germline values: CDR1 SGHNT, CDR2 YYREEE (reference sequence). The ends lost 7 bases at V and 7 bases at J; junction bases unmatched: 14. The CDR3 runs to 16 residues.

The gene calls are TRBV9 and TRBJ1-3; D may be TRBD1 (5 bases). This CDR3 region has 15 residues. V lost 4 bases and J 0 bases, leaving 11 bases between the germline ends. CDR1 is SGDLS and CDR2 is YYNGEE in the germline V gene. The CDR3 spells CASSPHDSSGNTIYF. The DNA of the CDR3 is TGTGCCAGCAGCCCCCACGACAGCTCTGGAAACACCATATATTTT.

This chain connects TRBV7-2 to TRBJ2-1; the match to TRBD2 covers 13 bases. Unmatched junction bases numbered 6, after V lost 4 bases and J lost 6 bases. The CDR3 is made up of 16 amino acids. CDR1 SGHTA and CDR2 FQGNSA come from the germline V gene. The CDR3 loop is CASSWGLAGPSNEQFF. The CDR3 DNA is TGTGCCAGCAGCTGGGGACTAGCGGGGCCCTCCAATGAGCAGTTCTTC.

The CDR3 DNA follows: TGTGCCAGTAGTATCGAGGAGGATTCACCCCTCCACTTT. Residues: CASSIEEDSPLHF. This chain connects TRBV19 to TRBJ1-6; D is uncertain. V was shortened by 3 bases and J by 8 bases, with 8 bases between the two germline ends. The CDR3 totals 13 residues. The germline CDR1 and CDR2 sequences are LNHDA and SQIVND (reference sequence).